One sample yielded the 16 T cell receptor beta chains listed below, sequenced in a study of T cell responses to AZD1222 COVID-19 vaccine. Profiled with immunoSEQ multiplex PCR; TCRdb holds only in-frame clones, not every one. The sample carries over 150,000 clones, about nine tenths recorded once. This specimen was peripheral blood, taken on day 0 of MenACWY control vaccination. These receptors all come from an adult in good health.

In this sample, this clone turned up once. The chain couples TRBV21-1 to TRBJ1-1. TRBV21-1 is an annotated pseudogene. The CDR3 covers 15 residues. CDR3 residues: CASSKERTGNTEAFF. CDR3 nucleotides: TGTGCCAGCAGCAAAGAGAGGACGGGGAACACTGAAGCTTTCTTT.

The CDR3: CASSRETGEDEQYF. The DNA for the CDR3 is TGTGCCAGCTCACGGGAGACAGGGGAAGACGAGCAGTACTTC. J is TRBJ2-7 and V is TRBV18; 8 bases map to TRBD1. Germline lookup yields CDR1 KGHSH and CDR2 LQKENI. The CDR3 totals 14 residues. With 4 bases clipped from V and 5 bases from J, the junction kept 7 bases outside the gene matches.

As to this clone: The CDR3 carries no conserved terminal phenylalanine or tryptophan, so it likely arises from a read error. It is unclear where the CDR3 begins or ends on the DNA, so no DNA is shown, and the CDR3 is as TCRdb lists it. The chain recombines TRBV1 with TRBJ1-1. TRBV1 is a pseudogene. The CDR3 is made up of 8 amino acids, end residues included. CDR3 residues: CTSSQLRR.

The V call is TRBV6-6, the J call TRBJ2-4; the match to TRBD2 covers 8 bases. Germline V gives CDR1 MNHNY, CDR2 SVGAGI (reference sequence). This CDR3 has 16 amino acids. The V segment lost 8 bases and the J segment 0 bases; nucleotides outside the gene matches: 9. The CDR3 nucleotides read TGTGCCAGCGGCCAGGGACTAGTGTTAGCCAAAAACATTCAGTACTTC. Encoded protein: CASGQGLVLAKNIQYF.

The chain carries TRBV9 and TRBJ1-2; D remains ambiguous. The CDR3 has 13 amino acids. Germline CDR1 SGDLS, CDR2 YYNGEE. V lost 4 bases, J lost 1 base, and 8 bases lay in between. For the CDR3, the DNA is TGTGCCAGCAGCTCAGCCAATAACTATGGCTACACCTTC. It yields the protein CASSSANNYGYTF.

The chain is built from TRBV30 and TRBJ1-5; 10 positions match TRBD1. There are 13 residues in the CDR3. Germline lookup yields CDR1 GTSNPN and CDR2 SVGIG (reference sequence). The V gene end was trimmed by 5 bases and the J gene end by 3 bases; junction bases not matched to a gene: 1. DNA of the CDR3: TGTGCCTGGGGGACAGGGGTCAATCAGCCCCAGCATTTT. Amino acid sequence: CAWGTGVNQPQHF.

This rearrangement joins TRBV9 to TRBJ2-4; TRBD2 aligns across 7 bases. CDR1 and CDR2 (germline): SGDLS, YYNGEE. The V segment lost 7 bases and the J segment 15 bases; nucleotides outside the gene matches: 16. The CDR3 is made up of 13 amino acids. The CDR3 DNA is TGTGCCAGCTCTGAAGCTGGGGCGGGGGTTATGTACTTC. It specifies CASSEAGAGVMYF.

The V gene is TRBV7-3, the J gene TRBJ2-7, with a possible D match to TRBD2 (5 bases). CDR1 and CDR2 from the germline V gene are SGHTA and FQGTGA. The CDR3 is made up of 16 amino acids. V was cut by 5 bases and J by 3 bases, with 20 bases left in between. The CDR3 spells CASSPDAASSRYEQYF. Here the CDR3 DNA reads TGTGCCAGCAGCCCCGATGCGGCTAGCTCTCGCTACGAGCAGTACTTC.

The genes are TRBV11-2 and TRBJ2-2; 8 bases are a match to TRBD1. Looked up from germline, CDR1 is SGHAT and CDR2 is FQNNGV. J gave up 8 bases and V 3 bases, and 2 bases lay outside the gene matches. The CDR3 runs 13 residues. CDR3 amino acids: CASSFQGAGELFF. The CDR3 region has the DNA TGTGCCAGCAGCTTTCAGGGGGCTGGGGAGCTGTTTTTT.

This clone showed up just once. The V gene is TRBV27, the J gene TRBJ1-1; the match to TRBD1 covers 7 bases. Unmatched junction bases numbered 1, after V lost 3 bases and J lost 0 bases. CDR1 is MNHEY and CDR2 is SMNVEV in the germline V gene (reference sequence). CDR3 size: 14 residues. CDR3 DNA: TGTGCCAGCAGTTTTGACAGGGTGAACACTGAAGCTTTCTTT. Protein product: CASSFDRVNTEAFF.

V gene TRBV6-6 combines with J gene TRBJ2-3; possibly TRBD1 for D (6 bases). Trimming pared 5 bases from V and 3 bases from J, leaving 21 bases between. The CDR3 totals 17 residues. Per the germline V gene, CDR1 is MNHNY and CDR2 is SVGAGI (reference sequence). CDR3 DNA: TGTGCCAGCAGTCCCTGGGTGACGGCAGGGGTAACAGATACGCAGTATTTT. Its protein product is CASSPWVTAGVTDTQYF.

This rearrangement joins TRBV19 to TRBJ1-1; no firm D call. The ends were cut back, 0 bases at V and 3 bases at J, with 5 bases in the middle. The CDR3 spans 13 residues. Germline CDR1 is LNHDA and CDR2 is SQIVND (reference sequence). CDR3 bases: TGTGCCAGTAGTATAGATCGGGACACTGAAGCTTTCTTT. This gives the protein CASSIDRDTEAFF.

The V call is TRBV14, the J call TRBJ1-1; D gene unclear. The CDR3 spans 15 residues. The ends were cut back, 1 base at V and 0 bases at J, with 9 bases in the middle. Looked up from germline, CDR1 is SGHDN and CDR2 is FVKESK. CDR3 bases: TGTGCCAGCAGCCAAGTTAAGGTGGTGAACACTGAAGCTTTCTTT. Protein sequence: CASSQVKVVNTEAFF. Looking up the rest from reference TRBV14 and TRBJ1-1 gives the full variable domain: EAGVTQFPSHSVIEKGQTVTLRCDPISGHDNLYWYRRVMGKEIKFLLHFVKESKQDESGMPNNRFLAERTGGTYSTLKVQPAELEDSGVYFCASSQVKVVNTEAFFGQGTRLTVV.

The chain is built from TRBV3-1 (or the pseudogene TRBV3-2) and TRBJ2-3; perhaps TRBD2 as D (5 bases). Germline CDR1 and CDR2: LGHDT and YNNKEL (reference sequence). Trimming cost V 6 bases and J 3 bases, with 10 bases left between them. The CDR3 spans 13 residues. The CDR3 sequence is CASSFRGTDTQYF. The DNA for the CDR3 is TGTGCCAGCAGTTTCCGGGGTACAGATACGCAGTATTTT.

This chain links TRBV18 with TRBJ2-2; D remains ambiguous. V was clipped by 6 bases and J by 4 bases, with 12 bases between them. The V gene's germline CDR1 is KGHSH and CDR2 LQKENI. The CDR3 runs 14 residues. The CDR3 nucleotides are TGTGCCAGCTCGCTAAAGGAATTCACCGGGGAGCTGTTTTTT. This gives the protein CASSLKEFTGELFF.

The chain joins TRBV5-1 to TRBJ1-2; D is undetermined. V gave up 2 bases and J gave up 8 bases, with 13 bases separating them. This CDR3 region has 13 residues. Germline V gives CDR1 SGHRS, CDR2 YFSETQ. The CDR3 here is CASSFGPSPGYTF. In DNA, the CDR3 is TGCGCCAGCAGCTTTGGCCCAAGTCCCGGCTACACCTTC.